The TCR beta chain under discussion was sequenced for a study of cytomegalovirus exposure and HLA in healthy donors. The primer mix had 60 Vbeta and 13 Jbeta primers. Using immunoSEQ multiplex PCR, the repertoire was profiled, and TCRdb retains in-frame clones only, with some absent. The table has about 90,000 clones, approximately 88% seen once. This CDR3 contains 14 residues. V was shortened by 0 bases and J by 0 bases, with 9 bases between the two germline ends. Looked up from germline, CDR1 is SQVTM and CDR2 is ANQGSEA. The sequenced material came from PBMCs. The V call is TRBV29-1, the J call TRBJ2-7, with D possibly being TRBD2 (5 bases). The receptor comes from a man younger than 30 in good health and CMV-seronegative. CDR3: CSVEDTGSSYEQYF. The CDR3 DNA sequence: TGCAGCGTTGAAGATACGGGGAGCTCCTACGAGCAGTACTTC.